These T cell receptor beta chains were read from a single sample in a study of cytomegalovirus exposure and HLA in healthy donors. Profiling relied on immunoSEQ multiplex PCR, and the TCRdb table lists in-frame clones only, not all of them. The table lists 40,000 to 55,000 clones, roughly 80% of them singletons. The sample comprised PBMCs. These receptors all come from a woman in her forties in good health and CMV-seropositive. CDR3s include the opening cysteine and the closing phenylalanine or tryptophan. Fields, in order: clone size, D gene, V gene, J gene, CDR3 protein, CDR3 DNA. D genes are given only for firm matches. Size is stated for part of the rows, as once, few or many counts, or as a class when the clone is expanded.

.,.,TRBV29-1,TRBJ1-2,CSVEPLYGYTF,TGCAGCGTTGAACCACTCTATGGCTACACCTTC
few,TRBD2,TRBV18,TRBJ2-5,CASSPPGLAGSQETQYF,TGTGCCAGCTCACCACCCGGATTAGCGGGGAGCCAAGAGACCCAGTACTTC
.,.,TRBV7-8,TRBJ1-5,CASSLPQNNQPQHF,TGTGCCAGCAGCTTGCCACAGAACAATCAGCCCCAGCATTTT
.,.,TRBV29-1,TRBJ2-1,CSTHWGLGPRNEQFF,TGCAGCACCCACTGGGGGCTCGGGCCCCGCAATGAGCAGTTCTTC
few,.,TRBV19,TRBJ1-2,CASSFGGVYNGYTF,TGTGCCAGTAGTTTTGGGGGCGTCTACAATGGCTACACCTTC
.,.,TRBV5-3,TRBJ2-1,CARSFGTPHHNEQFF,TGTGCCAGAAGCTTCGGGACTCCCCACCACAATGAGCAGTTCTTC
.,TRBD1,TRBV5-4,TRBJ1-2,CASSFSGTDYGYTF,TGTGCCAGCAGCTTTTCTGGGACAGACTATGGCTACACCTTC
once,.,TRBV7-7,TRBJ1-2,CASSFREGGSGYTF,TGTGCCAGCAGCTTCCGGGAGGGAGGATCTGGCTACACCTTC
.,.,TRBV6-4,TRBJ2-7,CASRPTETREQYF,TGTGCCAGCAGACCGACAGAGACTCGGGAGCAGTACTTC
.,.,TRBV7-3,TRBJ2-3,CASAQGGPPHTQYF,TGTGCCAGCGCGCAGGGGGGTCCCCCCCATACGCAGTATTTT
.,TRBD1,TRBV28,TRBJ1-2,CASSSGQGWYGYTF,TGTGCCAGCAGTTCCGGACAGGGCTGGTATGGCTACACCTTC
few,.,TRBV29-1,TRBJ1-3,CSVVTGNGNTIYF,TGCAGCGTTGTAACAGGGAATGGAAACACCATATATTTT
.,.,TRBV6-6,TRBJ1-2,CASSPDSHGYTF,TGTGCCAGCAGCCCGGACAGTCATGGCTACACCTTC
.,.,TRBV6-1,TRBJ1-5,CASSEAGDNQPQHF,TGTGCCAGCAGTGAAGCAGGGGACAATCAGCCCCAGCATTTT
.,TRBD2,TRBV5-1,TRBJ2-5,CASSLSQRGGGETQYF,TGCGCCAGCAGCTTGAGTCAGCGGGGGGGAGGTGAGACCCAGTACTTC
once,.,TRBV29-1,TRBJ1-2,CSVATPGSYGYTF,TGCAGCGTTGCCACCCCGGGTAGCTATGGCTACACCTTC
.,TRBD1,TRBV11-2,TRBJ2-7,CASSPDRRRYEQYF,TGTGCCAGCAGCCCGGACAGGCGAAGGTACGAGCAGTACTTC
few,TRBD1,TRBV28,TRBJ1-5,CASSLSGTGGNQPQHF,TGTGCCAGCAGTTTATCCGGGACAGGGGGCAATCAGCCCCAGCATTTT
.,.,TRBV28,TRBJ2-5,CASVSSGNRETQYF,TGTGCCAGCGTTTCTTCCGGGAATAGGGAGACCCAGTACTTC
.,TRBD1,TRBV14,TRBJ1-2,CASSQDVARGHGYTF,TGTGCCAGCAGCCAAGATGTGGCCAGGGGGCACGGCTACACCTTC
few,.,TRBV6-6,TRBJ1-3,CASRQTRNTIYF,TGTGCCAGCAGACAAACAAGAAACACCATATATTTT
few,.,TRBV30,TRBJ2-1,CAWKLNNEQFF,TGTGCCTGGAAATTAAACAATGAGCAGTTCTTC
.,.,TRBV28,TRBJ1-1,CASSPDRMNTEAFF,TGTGCCAGCAGCCCTGACAGGATGAACACTGAAGCTTTCTTT
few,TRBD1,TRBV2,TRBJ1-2,CASSDDDRGYGYTF,TGTGCCAGCAGTGATGACGACAGGGGATATGGCTACACCTTC
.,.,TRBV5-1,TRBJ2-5,CASSLGVGKETQYF,TGCGCCAGCAGCTTGGGGGTCGGGAAAGAGACCCAGTACTTC
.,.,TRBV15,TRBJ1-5,CATSRDLQDYQPQHF,TGTGCCACCAGCAGAGATTTGCAGGATTATCAGCCCCAGCATTTT
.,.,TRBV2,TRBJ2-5,CASSRREETQYF,TGTGCCAGCAGTCGTCGAGAAGAGACCCAGTACTTC
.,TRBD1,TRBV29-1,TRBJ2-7,CSASGTAVYEQYF,TGCAGCGCTTCCGGGACAGCCGTCTACGAGCAGTACTTC